The entry below gives a single T cell receptor beta chain sequence along with its context. V was cut by 4 bases and J by 4 bases, with 19 bases left in between. Germline CDR1 is MDHEN and CDR2 is SYDVKM. The CDR3 consists of 16 residues. These data come from a study of cytomegalovirus exposure and HLA in healthy donors. Primers for the PCR totalled 60 Vbeta and 13 Jbeta. The protocol was immunoSEQ multiplex PCR, while the TCRdb copy is restricted to in-frame clones and leaves out a portion. The sample holds under 200,000 clones, around 80% seen once. The specimen sequenced was PBMCs. The chain uses TRBV28 and TRBJ1-1; D possibly corresponds to TRBD1 (5 bases). This clonotype was obtained from a middle-aged man in good health and CMV-seronegative. The CDR3 sequence: CASSSGLGIGATEAFF. In DNA form, the CDR3 reads TGTGCCAGCAGTTCAGGGCTGGGGATTGGGGCCACTGAAGCTTTCTTT. Supplemented by reference TRBV28 and TRBJ1-1, the full variable domain reads DVKVTQSSRYLVKRTGEKVFLECVQDMDHENMFWYRQDPGLGLRLIYFSYDVKMKEKGDIPEGYSVSREKKERFSLILESASTNQTSMYLCASSSGLGIGATEAFFGQGTRLTVV.